This TCR beta chain derives from a study of blood T cell repertoires in COVID-19. At the level of the study: The United States, Italy and Spain were the sources of the acute and convalescent COVID-19 samples. Sources were T cells, B-cell-depleted T cells, or PBMCs; the material itself was cDNA or gDNA.

How the authors handled the data: Amplification of reference gene primers was used by the study to estimate nucleated cell counts. The protocol was immunoSEQ multiplex PCR, while the TCRdb copy is restricted to in-frame clones and leaves out a portion. Clonal size and the V and J genes are those of that table, whereas D and trimming came from the DNA. Among about 100,000 clones listed, approximately 84% were seen once. V lost 2 bases and J lost 6, with 14 bases in between. Germline CDR1 MDHEN, CDR2 SYDVKM. The length of the CDR3 is 15 residues. Input material: peripheral blood. This clonotype was obtained from a human donor in a cohort sampled during active COVID-19. The V call is TRBV28, the J call TRBJ1-5; D is possibly TRBD1 (6 bases). The CDR3 DNA reads TGTGCCAGCAGTTTAAGTTTAGGGACAACTCAGCCCCAGCATTTT. Translated, it gives CASSLSLGTTQPQHF.